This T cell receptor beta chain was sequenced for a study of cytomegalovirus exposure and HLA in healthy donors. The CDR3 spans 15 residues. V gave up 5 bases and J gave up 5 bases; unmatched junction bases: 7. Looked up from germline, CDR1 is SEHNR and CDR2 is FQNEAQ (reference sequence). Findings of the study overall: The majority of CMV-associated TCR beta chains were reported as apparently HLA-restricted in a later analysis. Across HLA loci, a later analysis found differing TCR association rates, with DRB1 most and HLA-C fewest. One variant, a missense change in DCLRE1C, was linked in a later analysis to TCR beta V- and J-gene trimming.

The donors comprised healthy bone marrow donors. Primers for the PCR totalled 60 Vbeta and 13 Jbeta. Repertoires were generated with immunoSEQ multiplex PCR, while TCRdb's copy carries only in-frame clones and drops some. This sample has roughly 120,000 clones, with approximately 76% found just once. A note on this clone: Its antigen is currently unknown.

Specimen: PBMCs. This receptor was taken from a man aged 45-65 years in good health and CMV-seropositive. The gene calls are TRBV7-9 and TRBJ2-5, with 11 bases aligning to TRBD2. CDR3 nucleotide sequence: TGTGCCAGCAGCCCTAGCGGGAGGAGTCGGGAGACCCAGTACTTC. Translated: CASSPSGRSRETQYF.